These 9 T cell receptor beta chains originate from one sample sequenced in a study of early T cells in non-severe SARS-CoV-2 infection. Each CDR3 protein gets one entry after TCRdb re-called the 5' RACE reads with MiXCR. The sample carries some 59,000 distinct CDR3 sequences, around 9.3% recorded once. This specimen was whole blood, taken at baseline. The receptors derive from an adult who was a healthcare worker with PCR-confirmed SARS-CoV-2 infection or an uninfected control (not recorded which).

The rearrangement links TRBV20-1 to TRBJ2-5; TRBD2 matches at 11 bases. Germline CDR1 and CDR2: DFQATT and SNEGSKA (reference sequence). The CDR3 loop spans 16 amino acids. V was clipped by 0 bases and J by 8 bases; unmatched bases: 11. The CDR3 is CSARDWTSGWVGTQYF. The CDR3 DNA reads as TGCAGTGCTAGAGATTGGACTAGCGGGTGGGTCGGAACCCAGTACTTC.

CDR3: CASSTGTFSTNVLTF. The CDR3 bases are TGTGCCAGTAGCACCGGGACATTTTCTACCAACGTCCTGACTTTC. This rearrangement joins TRBV19 to TRBJ2-6, with D possibly matching TRBD1 (6 bases). Trimming cost V 6 bases and J 8 bases, with 17 bases left between them. Germline V CDR1 and CDR2: LNHDA, SQIVND (reference sequence). This CDR3 has 15 amino acids.

CDR3 DNA: TGCGCCAGCAGTGAAGACAGGCGTACCGGGGAGCTGTTTTTT. Its protein product is CASSEDRRTGELFF. The V call is TRBV10-1, the J call TRBJ2-2; TRBD1 might be the D (6 bases). Germline CDR1 reads WNHNN; CDR2 reads SYGVQD (reference sequence). The V end lost 3 bases, the J end lost 5 bases, and 10 bases lay between the germline ends. The CDR3 length is 14 residues.

There are many counts of this clonotype. CDR3 residues: CAIKPGTGGKLFF. The CDR3 nucleotides read TGTGCCATCAAACCCGGGACAGGGGGAAAACTGTTTTTT. The chain employs TRBV10-3 and TRBJ1-4; 11 nucleotides match TRBD1. Germline V gene lookup returns CDR1 ENHRY and CDR2 SYGVKD. Unmatched junction bases numbered 5, after V lost 7 bases and J lost 10 bases. CDR3 length: 13 residues.

This clonotype appeared many times. The rearrangement joins TRBV6-1 to TRBJ2-4, with 8 bases identical to TRBD2. This CDR3 contains 16 residues. Trimming took 0 bases from V and 0 from J; bases not matched to a gene: 1. Per germline, CDR1 MNHNS and CDR2 SASEGT. The CDR3, as DNA: TGTGCCAGCAGTGAAGCGCTAGCGGGAGCCAAAAACATTCAGTACTTC. This encodes CASSEALAGAKNIQYF.

In this sample, this clonotype turned up a few times. A single base separates this from a much larger clone, so it may be a read error. The CDR3 nucleotides read TGTGCCAGCAGGTCTACCGGGGAGCTGTTTTTT. As protein: CASRSTGELFF. The chain recombines TRBV12-3 or TRBV12-4 with TRBJ2-2; D is unresolved. V dropped 6 bases and J dropped 5 bases, with 4 bases sitting between them. This CDR3 is built from 11 residues.

The sample holds a few counts of this clonotype. The chain employs TRBV12-3 or TRBV12-4 and TRBJ2-7; 9 bases agree with TRBD2. The CDR3 sequence is 15 residues long. V gave up 5 bases and J gave up 0 bases; unmatched junction bases: 5. The CDR3 DNA reads TGTGCCAGCAGTCAAAGACTAGCGGACTCCTACGAGCAGTACTTC. Translation: CASSQRLADSYEQYF.

The chain combines TRBV11-2 with TRBJ2-1, with 7 bases aligning to TRBD2. V trimming: 5 bases; J trimming: 5 bases; junction bases outside the gene matches: 12. The CDR3 runs 16 residues. Germline CDR1 reads SGHAT; CDR2 reads FQNNGV. The CDR3 reads CASSHPRGEGHNEQFF. The CDR3 DNA reads TGTGCCAGCAGCCACCCTCGAGGGGAGGGCCACAATGAGCAGTTCTTC.

The table lists this clonotype with many counts. The chain combines TRBV24-1 with TRBJ2-3; 13 bases line up with TRBD2. Trimming removed 2 bases from V and 1 base from J; junction bases left unmatched: 5. Germline loops: CDR1 KGHDR, CDR2 SFDVKD. This CDR3 has 18 amino acids. The CDR3 reads CATSDSGLAGDRTDTQYF. In DNA, the CDR3 is TGTGCCACCAGTGATTCAGGACTAGCGGGGGACCGCACAGATACGCAGTATTTT.